This TCR beta chain was captured by sequencing in a study of blood T cell repertoires in COVID-19. Background on the study: Donors in the United States, Italy and Spain gave samples during acute or convalescent COVID-19. In each case, the material was cDNA or gDNA derived from T cells, B-cell-depleted T cells, or PBMCs.

CDR1 SGHAT and CDR2 FQNNGV come from the germline V gene. J gave up 11 bases and V 3 bases, and 8 bases lay outside the gene matches. There are 13 residues in the CDR3. Method: immunoSEQ multiplex PCR; TCRdb's copy keeps in-frame clones and lacks some. The sample gives about 330,000 clones, 70% to 90% of which show up once; 5.5% to 7% is in the top ten. Ages ranged from roughly 18 to 100 years, with residence in 24 US areas. Symptom resolution, clearance, or two negative PCRs marked the recovered donors of Cohort 3. Sequencing was carried out using PBMCs or T cells enriched from blood (not recorded which). This clonotype was obtained from a woman between 25 and 40 years old who had recovered from COVID-19. The chain combines TRBV11-2 with TRBJ1-1, with TRBD1 matching over 8 bases. CDR3 coding DNA: TGTGCCAGCAGCTTTTCCGGACAGGGCACGGCTTTCTTT. This sequence encodes CASSFSGQGTAFF.